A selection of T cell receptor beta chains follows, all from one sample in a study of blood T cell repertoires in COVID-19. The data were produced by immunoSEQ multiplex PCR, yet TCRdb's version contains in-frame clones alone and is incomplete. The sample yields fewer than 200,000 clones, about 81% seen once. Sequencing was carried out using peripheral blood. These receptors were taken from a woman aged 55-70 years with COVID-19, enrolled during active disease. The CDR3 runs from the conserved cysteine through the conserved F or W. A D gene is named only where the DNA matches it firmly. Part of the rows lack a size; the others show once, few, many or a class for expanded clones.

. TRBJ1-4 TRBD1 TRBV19 CASRPGQGGEKLFF TGTGCCAGTAGGCCGGGACAGGGAGGCGAAAAACTGTTTTTT
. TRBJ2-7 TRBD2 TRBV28 CASRVTSGRVYEQYF TGTGCCAGCAGGGTGACTAGCGGGAGGGTTTACGAGCAGTACTTC
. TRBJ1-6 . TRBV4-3 CASSQETEFSPLHF TGCGCCAGCAGCCAAGAGACAGAGTTTTCACCCCTCCACTTT
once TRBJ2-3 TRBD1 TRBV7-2 CASSPVTGYTQYF TGTGCCAGCAGCCCTGTGACAGGGTATACGCAGTATTTT
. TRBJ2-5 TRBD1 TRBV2 CASSGTGQETQYF TGTGCCAGCAGTGGGACAGGCCAAGAGACCCAGTACTTC
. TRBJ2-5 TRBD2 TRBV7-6 CASSLIGTSHQETQYF TGTGCCAGCAGCCTAATCGGGACTAGCCACCAAGAGACCCAGTACTTC
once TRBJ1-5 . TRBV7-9 CASGRGGTNQPQHF TGTGCCAGCGGACGGGGGGGGACGAATCAGCCCCAGCATTTT
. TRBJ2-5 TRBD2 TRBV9 CASSVALAGGPETQYF TGTGCCAGCAGCGTAGCATTAGCGGGGGGCCCAGAGACCCAGTACTTC
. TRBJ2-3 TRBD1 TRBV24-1 CATSDPGQGTDTQYF TGTGCCACCAGTGATCCCGGACAGGGCACCGATACGCAGTATTTT
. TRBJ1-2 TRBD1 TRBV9 CASSRDSYGYTF TGTGCCAGCAGCCGGGACAGCTATGGCTACACCTTC
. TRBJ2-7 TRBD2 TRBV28 CASSSGGPYEQYF TGTGCCAGCAGTTCGGGGGGTCCCTACGAGCAGTACTTC
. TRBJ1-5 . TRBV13 CASSPGAGRLNNQPQHF TGTGCCAGCAGCCCGGGAGCAGGGAGACTTAACAATCAGCCCCAGCATTTT
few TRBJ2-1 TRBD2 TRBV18 CASSPRTSGGTYNEQFF TGTGCCAGCTCACCACGAACTAGCGGGGGAACCTACAATGAGCAGTTCTTC
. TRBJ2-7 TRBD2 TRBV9 CASSGGTSGRGSYEQYF TGTGCCAGCAGCGGCGGGACTAGCGGGAGAGGGTCCTACGAGCAGTACTTC
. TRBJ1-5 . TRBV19 CASSGGRDGQPQHF TGTGCCAGTAGTGGGGGCAGGGACGGTCAGCCCCAGCATTTT
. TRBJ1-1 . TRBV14 CASSRTLIENTEAFF TGTGCCAGCAGCCGGACACTTATAGAGAACACTGAAGCTTTCTTT
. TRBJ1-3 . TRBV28 CASSLGFGNSWTIYF TGTGCCAGCAGTTTGGGCTTCGGGAATAGTTGGACCATATATTTT
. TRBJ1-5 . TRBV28 CASSTGNQPQHF TGTGCCAGCAGCACAGGGAATCAGCCCCAGCATTTT
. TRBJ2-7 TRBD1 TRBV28 CASSPGQGVGEQYF TGTGCCAGCAGTCCGGGACAGGGGGTCGGCGAGCAGTACTTC
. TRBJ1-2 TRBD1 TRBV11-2 CASSGLGQGEGYTF TGTGCCAGCAGCGGTCTCGGACAGGGCGAGGGCTACACCTTC